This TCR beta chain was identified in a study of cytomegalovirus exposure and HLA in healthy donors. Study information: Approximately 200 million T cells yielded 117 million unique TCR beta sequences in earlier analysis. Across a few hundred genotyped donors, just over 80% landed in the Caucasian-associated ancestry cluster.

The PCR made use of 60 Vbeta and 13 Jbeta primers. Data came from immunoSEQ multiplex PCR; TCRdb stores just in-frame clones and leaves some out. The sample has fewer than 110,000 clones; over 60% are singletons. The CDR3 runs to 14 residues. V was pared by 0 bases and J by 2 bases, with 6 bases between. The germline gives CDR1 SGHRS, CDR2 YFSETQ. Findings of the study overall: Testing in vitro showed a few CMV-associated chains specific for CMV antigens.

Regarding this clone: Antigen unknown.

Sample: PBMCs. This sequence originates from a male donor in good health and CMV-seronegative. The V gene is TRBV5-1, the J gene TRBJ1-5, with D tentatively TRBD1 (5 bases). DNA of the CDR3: TGCGCCAGCAGCTTGGAAGGGGGCAATCAGCCCCAGCATTTT. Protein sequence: CASSLEGGNQPQHF.